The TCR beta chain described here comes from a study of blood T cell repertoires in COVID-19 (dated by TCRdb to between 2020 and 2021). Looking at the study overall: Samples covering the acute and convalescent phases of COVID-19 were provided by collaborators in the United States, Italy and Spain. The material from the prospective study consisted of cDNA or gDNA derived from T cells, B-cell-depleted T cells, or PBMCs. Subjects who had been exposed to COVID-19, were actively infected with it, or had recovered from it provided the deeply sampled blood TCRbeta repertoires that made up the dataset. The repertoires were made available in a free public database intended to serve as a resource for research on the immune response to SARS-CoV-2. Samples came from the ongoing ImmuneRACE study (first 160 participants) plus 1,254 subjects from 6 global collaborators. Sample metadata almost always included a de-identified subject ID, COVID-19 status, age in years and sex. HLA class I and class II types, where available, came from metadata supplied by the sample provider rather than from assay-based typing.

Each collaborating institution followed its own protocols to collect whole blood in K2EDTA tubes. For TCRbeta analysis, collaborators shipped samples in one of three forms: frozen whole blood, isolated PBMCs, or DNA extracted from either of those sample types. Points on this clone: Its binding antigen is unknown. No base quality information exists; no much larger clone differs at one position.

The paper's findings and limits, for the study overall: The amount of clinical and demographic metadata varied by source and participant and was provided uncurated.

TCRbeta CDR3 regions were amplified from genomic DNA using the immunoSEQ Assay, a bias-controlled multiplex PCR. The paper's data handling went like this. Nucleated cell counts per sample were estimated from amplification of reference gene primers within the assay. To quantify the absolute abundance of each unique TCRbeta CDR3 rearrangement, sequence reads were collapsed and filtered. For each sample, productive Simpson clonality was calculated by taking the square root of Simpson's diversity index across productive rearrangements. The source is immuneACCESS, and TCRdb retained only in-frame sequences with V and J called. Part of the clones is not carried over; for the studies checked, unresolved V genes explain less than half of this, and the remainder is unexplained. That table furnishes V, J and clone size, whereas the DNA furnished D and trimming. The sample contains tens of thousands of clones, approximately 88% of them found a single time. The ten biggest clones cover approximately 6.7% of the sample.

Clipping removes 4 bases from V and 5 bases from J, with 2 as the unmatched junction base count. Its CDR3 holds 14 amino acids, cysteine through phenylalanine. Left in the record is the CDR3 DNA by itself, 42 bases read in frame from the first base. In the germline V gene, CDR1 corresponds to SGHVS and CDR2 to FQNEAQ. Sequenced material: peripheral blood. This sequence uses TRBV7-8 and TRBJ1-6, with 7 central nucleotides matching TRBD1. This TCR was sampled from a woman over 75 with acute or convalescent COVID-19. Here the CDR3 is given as CASSSGTDNSPLHF. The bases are TGTGCCAGCAGCTCCGGGACAGATAATTCACCCCTCCACTTT.